This T cell receptor beta chain was obtained from a study of CXCR3-negative and CXCR3-positive naive CD8 T cells. Overall study findings and caveats: High diversity, comparable across both naive subsets, contrasted with much lower diversity in memory CD8+ cells. Freshly isolated PBMCs were used in most assays, given partial CXCR3 loss after freezing. CXCR3-positive naive cells had TRB CDR3s that were more hydrophobic than CXCR3-negative naive cells had.

In regard to this clonotype: Antigen: not known.

Libraries were UMI-labeled 5' RACE TRB cDNA. After re-calling the 5' RACE reads, TCRdb lists one entry per CDR3 protein, DNA absent. Its listing shows around 150,000 distinct CDR3 sequences. The germline V gene has CDR1 SGHVS and CDR2 FQNEAQ. This CDR3 has 15 residues. Triplicate sorts, 250,000 to 350,000 cells apiece, were made for each CD8+ T cell subset. Naive CD8+ T cells showed a CD45RO-CCR7+CD27+CD95- phenotype. The rearrangement links TRBV7-8 to TRBJ2-1; no DNA is available, so the TRBD1 call from TCRdb remains unchecked. The sequence was obtained from a human donor in good health. Some clones in this sample may be carry-over from other donors' samples. The sample was naive CXCR3+ CD8+ T cells from blood. The subset here: CD45RO-CCR7+CD27+CD95- naive CD8+ T cells expressing CXCR3 (TNR3+). CDR3 region: CASSLIGGRYNEQFF.